This T cell receptor (beta chain) emerged from a study of T-cell reconstitution after alpha-beta-depleted transplantation in children. Within the sample, this clonotype is medium-sized (0.01 to 0.1%). Its antigen is unknown. Unique molecular identifiers were incorporated during preparation of the TCRbeta library. TCRdb reanalysed the PCR reads using MiXCR and keeps one entry per CDR3 protein. The profile shows roughly 4,700 distinct CDR3 sequences, about 26% of them singletons. General study findings and limits: Newly produced T cells mostly provided counts and TCRbeta diversity after one year, as hyperexpanded clones declined.

The receptor's source is a male patient between 2 and 10 years old who had a stem cell transplant for acute lymphoblastic leukemia, so the T cells may come from the graft donor. The sample here was PBMCs, mostly from graft donor cells, taken 60 days after TCRalphabeta/CD19-depleted stem cell transplant.

The CDR3 nucleotides read TGCGCCAGCAGCCAAGGGGGAAGGCAGTTGAACACTGAAGCTTTCTTT. Amino acid sequence: CASSQGGRQLNTEAFF. J is TRBJ1-1 and V is TRBV4-1; D not certain. Trimming removed 1 base from V and 0 bases from J, with 12 bases in between. The germline V gene encodes CDR1 MGHRA and CDR2 YSYEKL. CDR3 length: 16 amino acids.